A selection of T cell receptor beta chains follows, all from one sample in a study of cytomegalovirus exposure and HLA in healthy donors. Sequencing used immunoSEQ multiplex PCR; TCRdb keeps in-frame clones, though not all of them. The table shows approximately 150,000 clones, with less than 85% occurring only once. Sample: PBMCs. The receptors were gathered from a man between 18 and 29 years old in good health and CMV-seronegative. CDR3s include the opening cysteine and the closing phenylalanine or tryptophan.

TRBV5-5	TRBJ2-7	CASSSEWGHSYEQYF
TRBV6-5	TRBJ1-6	CASSPIRTLHF
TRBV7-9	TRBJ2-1	CASSPVRGRANEQFF
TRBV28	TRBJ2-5	CASRDSGSVETQYF
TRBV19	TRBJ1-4	CASTTPGQGDEKLFF
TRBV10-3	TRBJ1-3	CASLASSGNTIYF
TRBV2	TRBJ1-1	CASSNSLNTEAFF
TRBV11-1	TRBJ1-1	CASSYGQGGTEAFF
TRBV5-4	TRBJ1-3	CASSSTGYGNTIYF
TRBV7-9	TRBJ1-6	CASVPSPPDSDYSPLHF
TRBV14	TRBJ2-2	CASSQDPDRRNTGELFF
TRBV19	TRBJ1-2	CASSIGTPRTYGYTF
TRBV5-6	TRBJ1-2	CASSVGQPNYGYTF